Here is one TCR beta chain with its context. Sequencing used immunoSEQ multiplex PCR; TCRdb keeps in-frame clones, though not all of them. Of tens of thousands of clones listed, roughly 82% are singletons. In germline, CDR1 is MNHEY, CDR2 SVGEGT. The CDR3 has 12 amino acids. Trimming cost V 6 bases and J 12 bases; bases outside gene matches: 8. The sample belongs to a study of control samples from healthy donors and cancer patients. Sequencing was performed on blood. This TCR derives from a man aged 45 to 65 in good health. V gene TRBV6-2 or TRBV6-3 combines with J gene TRBJ1-1; the match to TRBD1 covers 9 bases. The CDR3 sequence is CASSLRTGVTFF. CDR3 sequence (DNA): TGTGCCAGCAGCCTGAGGACAGGGGTAACTTTCTTT.